The T cell receptor beta chain under discussion was sequenced for a study of cytomegalovirus exposure and HLA in healthy donors (dated by TCRdb to 2015 to 2018). About the study as a whole: In an earlier analysis of 550 to 750 of the donors, 250 to 350 Gb of sequence data and 90 million to 120 million unique TCR beta sequences from about 179 million T cells were reported. HLA typing covered class I and class II loci at four-digit resolution. All discovery cohort repertoires had been generated using a single sequencing platform. Typing coverage differed by locus: A, B, C, DRB1 and DQB1 were typed in about 629-640 donors, DQA1 in about 560, DPA1 in 600 to 610, and DPB1 in 472. Rather than drawing on any new phenotypic data, the later analysis identified candidate immune exposures from TCR beta sequences and the way those sequences occurred across donors. Because of strong linkage in the cohort, roughly five DR-DQ haplotypes were treated as single units for association and clustering. Besides the first cohort of around 700 subjects, a separate validation cohort made up of 120 different subjects was used. Among around 400 genotyped donors of the cohort, an average of 235,054 unique TCR beta nucleotide sequences were sequenced per donor, roughly 18% of them non-productive. To predict cytomegalovirus infection status, the study combined high-throughput TCR immunosequencing, statistical association of individual TCRs with disease status, and machine learning. About 300 gigabases of sequencing data and 70 million to 95 million unique TCR sequences made up an early release that covered 500 to 700 HLA-typed donors. Donor age, sex, ethnicity and CMV serostatus were collected together with the repertoire data. Genome-wide SNP genotypes for about three fifths of the roughly 700 donors were used in a later genetic analysis, which treated that subset as a discovery cohort. An earlier analysis of approximately 580 of the donors used high-throughput TCR beta sequencing to judge whether each TCR beta V gene segment behaved as functional or pseudogenic. The study aimed to test whether signatures of past pathogen exposure could be identified by cataloging public T cell receptors. A later analysis re-examined previously published TCR beta repertoires from more than 550 donors and added high-resolution HLA genotyping to investigate patterns of TCR occurrence. Using immunosequencing, the study profiled T cell repertoires from fewer than 700 subjects and related those repertoires to cytomegalovirus serostatus. The genetic ancestry cluster associated with self-reported Caucasian donors included 65% to 90% of the 350 to 500 genotyped donors. The full study reports these points: A later analysis found that TCR association rates varied across HLA loci, with DRB1 alleles showing the most associated TCRs and HLA-C alleles the fewest. Sequencing depth was assumed to be roughly uniform across donors in the presence/absence analyses, though that assumption may not hold. For the cohort, immune exposure information was limited to CMV serostatus. In a later genetic analysis, a missense DCLRE1C variant was associated with V-gene and J-gene trimming of TCR beta chains, and the association was replicated in an independent cohort. The classifier was reported to diagnose cytomegalovirus status with high specificity and sensitivity in both the original cohort and the validation cohort. Three of the identified cytomegalovirus-associated TCR beta chains were confirmed in vitro to be specific for cytomegalovirus antigens. Linkage disequilibrium might explain the correlated functional status among segregating V segments, but an unknown experimental factor could not be ruled out. Because counts were too low, roughly 17 rarely observed V segments, including chromosome 9 orphons, were left out of the earlier analysis of over 550 of the donors. The 87-base-pair reads could not distinguish some IMGT-functional V segments, including TRBV6-2 and TRBV6-3, so those segments were excluded. While some public TCRs were present in many individuals, most TCR sequences turned up only very rarely across donors. The authors suggested that the approach could potentially be generalized to other disease states and immunological phenotypes. When HLA alleles, especially DR and DQ, strongly co-occurred, attributing TCR associations to individual alleles was difficult. A cluster of highly shared sequence variants was judged likely to be a technical artifact of the sequencing pipeline. A total of roughly 160 TCR beta chains were listed by the study as associated with cytomegalovirus. In a later genetic analysis, fewer N-insertions in productive TCRs were reported among donors in an Asian-associated ancestry cluster than the roughly 700-donor mean. In a later analysis, most CMV-associated TCR beta chains were found to appear HLA-restricted, with HLA associations seemingly driven largely by CMV exposure. The cohort was sequenced for TCR beta chains only, and without alpha or paired-chain data the features that could be detected were limited. In an earlier analysis of a few hundred of the donors, most TCR beta V segments were observed in productive rearrangements about 90% or about 30% of the time, broadly matching IMGT annotations. Compared with equally common non-associated chains, HLA-associated TCR beta chains in a later analysis were more clonally expanded and had lower generation probabilities. A further reported finding was that TCR beta sequences accurately predicted the HLA-A and HLA-B alleles for most subjects in the first cohort. HLA typing was unavailable for some donors at each locus, so association tests used only the typed subset. A later analysis reported that several top co-occurrence clusters appeared linked to parvovirus B19, influenza, CMV and Epstein-Barr virus. Specific HLA alleles were associated with more than 15,000 TCR beta sequences at a false discovery rate of 0.05 in a later analysis.

To note about this clone: Its target antigen remains unknown. Per-base qualities were not stored, and no clone one base away is much larger.

The library was made by the immunoSEQ multiplex PCR assay. The multiplex PCR relied on a mix of 60 forward primers for TCR Vbeta segments and 13 reverse primers for TCR Jbeta segments. The CDR3 region of rearranged TCR beta genes was amplified from genomic DNA by a multiplex PCR assay. The Illumina HiSeq System was used to sequence the amplified TCR beta libraries as 87-base-pair reads. In the paper's pipeline: A later analysis counted about 80 million unique TCR beta chains across the 600 to 850 repertoires, and some 11 million of these chains were shared by at least two donors. Raw reads were error-corrected and collapsed into unique sequences with a nearest-neighbor algorithm that merged closely related sequences to remove PCR and sequencing errors. CDR3 sequences were aligned to IMGT reference sequences to assign V, D and J gene segments. For a sequence to be retained, a match of at least six nucleotides to both a V gene segment and a J gene segment was required. Rearrangements were called productive when the CDR3 lacked stop codons and stayed in frame with V and J; all others were non-productive. Following IMGT convention, CDR3 was defined as the stretch from the second conserved V-encoded cysteine up to the conserved J-encoded phenylalanine. The earlier analysis of 587 of the donors excluded sequences that lacked an unambiguous match to a single V gene segment. An earlier analysis of a few hundred of the donors classified V segments as functional when productive rearrangements were above 56.7% and as segregating when the standard deviation between donors was above 5%. A statistical classification framework was developed to diagnose cytomegalovirus status using the catalog of TCR beta chain sequences. In a later analysis, V and J genes were assigned by comparing TCR nucleotide sequences against IMGT/GENE-DB human TR gene sequences. The TCRdist pipeline was used in a later analysis to assign CDR3 sequences and most-parsimonious VDJ recombination scenarios. A later analysis defined each TCR beta chain by its CDR3 amino acid sequence plus V-gene family, and excluded reads lacking a unique V-gene family. To address suspected cross-contamination and a sequencing artifact, a later analysis removed roughly 580 highly shared, low-generation-probability nucleotide sequences. For each public chain, a later analysis derived a clonal expansion index from normalized ranks of inferred template counts within each repertoire. In a later analysis, generation probabilities were computed with a VDJ recombination model fitted to out-of-frame rearrangements, and the resulting probabilities were checked against IGoR. In a later analysis, TCR-TCR, TCR-HLA and TCR-CMV co-occurrence was scored with hypergeometric tests, and a repertoire-size bias correction was applied to TCR pairs. In a later analysis, false discovery rates were estimated by permuting HLA or CMV assignments 20 times. In a later analysis, co-occurring TCRs were grouped using DBSCAN, and TCRdist sequence similarity was added for clustering within HLA-allele-positive subsets. For co-occurrence clustering, repertoires with fewer than 30,000 or more than 120,000 public chains were excluded, along with a handful of repertoires with anomalous nucleotide sharing. This is the immuneACCESS table as TCRdb keeps it, with only in-frame sequences that have V and J called. A part of the clones is gone; compared with another copy, unresolved V genes explain less than half, and the rest is unexplained. That table supplies the V and J calls and clone size; D and trimming were determined from the DNA. The sample contains some 150,000 clones, approximately 87% of them found a single time. The ten most abundant clones make up 1.5% of the sample.

The CDR3 sequence holds 13 residues, the cysteine and phenylalanine included. Solely the CDR3 DNA is kept, with 39 bases framed from the first base. The germline ends are 7 bases apart after V is trimmed by 5 bases and J by 0 bases. According to the germline V gene, CDR1 reads SGHDN and CDR2 reads FVKESK. The cohort consisted of approximately 690 healthy bone marrow donors. Cohort members were all nominally healthy when sampled, although unrecorded immune exposures were likely present. The donor was CMV seronegative and belonged to the group of 350 to 400 seronegative cohort members. A peripheral blood sample was provided by each donor, and peripheral blood mononuclear cells were used for TCR beta sequencing. The Qiagen DNeasy Blood Extraction Kit was used to extract genomic DNA from the blood cell samples.

The sample comprised PBMCs. The chain links TRBV14 with TRBJ1-1; the D segment could be TRBD1, given 6 matching bases. The sequence was collected from a middle-aged man in good health and CMV-seronegative. The bases are TGTGCCAGCAGCTGGACAGTGAACACTGAAGCTTTCTTT. This sequence encodes CASSWTVNTEAFF.